This T cell receptor (beta chain) was found in a study of T-cell memory formation after mild COVID-19. Study conclusions and caveats: Shrinking CD4+ clones were chiefly CM and EM; CD8+ ones were chiefly EMRA.

This CDR3 spans 13 amino acids. Trimming removed 2 bases from V and 5 bases from J, with 9 bases in between. Germline loops: CDR1 KGHSH, CDR2 LQKENI. From 5'RACE with constant-segment primers came TCR alpha and TCR beta cDNA libraries that carried sample barcodes and UMIs. In TCRdb, the 5' RACE reads were re-called with MiXCR into one record per CDR3 protein. The sample lists about 190,000 distinct CDR3 sequences, about 18% occurring once. This clonotype was counted only a few times. Antigen: not known. The rearrangement uses TRBV18 and TRBJ2-5, with D possibly being TRBD1 or TRBD2 (5 bases each). This TCR came from an adult woman who had mild COVID-19 (a few samples of this study predate the infection). Cell type and time point are not known. Sequencing used PBMCs or a T cell subset sorted from them (not recorded which). The CDR3 nucleotides read TGTGCCAGCTCACCAACGAGGGGTGAGACCCAGTACTTC. Protein product: CASSPTRGETQYF.